These T cell receptor beta chains were read from a single sample in a study of T-cell memory formation after mild COVID-19. From the 5' RACE reads, TCRdb called clonotypes with MiXCR, one entry per CDR3 protein. The sample records approximately 580,000 distinct CDR3 sequences, 20% being singletons. The sample comprised PBMCs or a T cell subset sorted from them (not recorded which). All receptors come from an adult woman who had mild COVID-19 (a few samples of this study predate the infection). Cell type and time point are not known. CDR3s include the opening cysteine and the closing phenylalanine or tryptophan. Fields, in order: CDR3 DNA, CDR3 protein, D gene, clone size, J gene, V gene. D genes are given only for firm matches. Rows may omit the clone size; those that give it use once, few, many or a size class.

DNA: TGCAGTGCTAGCCCCCGTGGTGGGAGGACCACCTCTGGGGCCAACGTCCTGACTTTC
CDR3: CSASPRGGRTTSGANVLTF
D: NA
size: few
J: TRBJ2-6
V: TRBV20-1

DNA: TGTGCCAGCAGCCTTCAGACAGGGGCATCCACTGAAGCTTTCTTT
CDR3: CASSLQTGASTEAFF
D: TRBD1
size: few
J: TRBJ1-1
V: TRBV5-6

DNA: TGTGCCACCAGCAGAGGAGCAGATACGCAGTATTTT
CDR3: CATSRGADTQYF
D: NA
size: NA
J: TRBJ2-3
V: TRBV15

DNA: TGCGCCAGCAGCCCCAGACTAGCGGGGGGCTCCTACGAGCAGTACTTC
CDR3: CASSPRLAGGSYEQYF
D: TRBD2
size: NA
J: TRBJ2-7
V: TRBV5-1

DNA: TGCGCCAGCAGCCAAGTCATAGGAGATACGCAGTATTTT
CDR3: CASSQVIGDTQYF
D: NA
size: NA
J: TRBJ2-3
V: TRBV4-3

DNA: TGTGCCAGCAGCTTAGTTTTTAACGAGCAGTACTTC
CDR3: CASSLVFNEQYF
D: NA
size: NA
J: TRBJ2-7
V: TRBV7-9

DNA: TGTGCCAGCAGCGCCAGTGGAGATACGCAGTATTTT
CDR3: CASSASGDTQYF
D: NA
size: once
J: TRBJ2-3
V: TRBV9

DNA: TGTGCCAGCAGCAAACGGGAAAACACTGAAGCTTTCTTT
CDR3: CASSKRENTEAFF
D: NA
size: once
J: TRBJ1-1
V: TRBV27

DNA: TGCGCCAGCAGTCAAACCCTTAAGTCGGGGGGGCCGGGCGAGCAGTACTTC
CDR3: CASSQTLKSGGPGEQYF
D: TRBD2
size: few
J: TRBJ2-7
V: TRBV23-1

DNA: TGCAGCGTTGAGCTGGCTAGCGGGGGCCTCGATGAGCAGTTCTTC
CDR3: CSVELASGGLDEQFF
D: TRBD2
size: NA
J: TRBJ2-1
V: TRBV29-1

DNA: TGTGCCAGCAGCCCAGAAGACAGGTCATACGAGCAGTACTTC
CDR3: CASSPEDRSYEQYF
D: NA
size: NA
J: TRBJ2-7
V: TRBV7-9

DNA: TGCGCCAGCAGCCAAATCTCCTTACAGGGCAATCAGCCCCAGCATTTT
CDR3: CASSQISLQGNQPQHF
D: NA
size: few
J: TRBJ1-5
V: TRBV4-1

DNA: TGTGCCAGCAGCGCGGACCGTTTAGCGGGGGGCGACGAGCAGTACTTC
CDR3: CASSADRLAGGDEQYF
D: TRBD2
size: many
J: TRBJ2-7
V: TRBV9

DNA: TGTGCCAGCAGCGTGGAGGGGTTCGACTACGAGCAGTACTTC
CDR3: CASSVEGFDYEQYF
D: NA
size: NA
J: TRBJ2-7
V: TRBV9

DNA: TGTGCCAGCAGCTTGGACGGGCCAGGGACCGGGGAGCTGTTTTTT
CDR3: CASSLDGPGTGELFF
D: NA
size: few
J: TRBJ2-2
V: TRBV5-5